This T cell receptor beta chain was captured in a study of T cells in localized non-small cell lung cancer. The CDR3 runs to 14 residues. CDR1 and CDR2 from the germline V gene are SGHDT and YYEEEE. Trimming took 4 bases from V and 5 from J, leaving 15 bases between them. Produced via immunoSEQ multiplex PCR; TCRdb's table is partial and in-frame only. This sample carries roughly 20,000 clones, about 90% of them seen once, and the ten largest clones take about 3%. The chain recombines TRBV5-6 with TRBJ1-1; D gene ambiguous. Material: peripheral blood, obtained before any cancer treatment. The receptor comes from a woman aged 35-75 years with stage I lung adenocarcinoma. CDR3 nucleotides: TGTGCCAGCAGCCTCCGCCCGGGCGAGACTGAAGCTTTCTTT. It is translated as CASSLRPGETEAFF.